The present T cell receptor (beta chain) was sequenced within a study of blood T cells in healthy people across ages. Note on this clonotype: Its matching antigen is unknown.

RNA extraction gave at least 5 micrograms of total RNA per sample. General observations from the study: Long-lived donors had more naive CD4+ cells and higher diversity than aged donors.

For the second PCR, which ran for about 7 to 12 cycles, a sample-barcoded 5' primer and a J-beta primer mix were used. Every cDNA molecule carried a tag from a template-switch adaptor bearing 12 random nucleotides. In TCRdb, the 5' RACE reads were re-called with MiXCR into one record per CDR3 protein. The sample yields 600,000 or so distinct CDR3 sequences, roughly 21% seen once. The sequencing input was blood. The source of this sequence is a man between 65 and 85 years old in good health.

CDR3 amino acids: CASSLARRLAYEQYF. The CDR3 DNA is TGTGCCAGCAGCTTAGCGAGGAGACTAGCATACGAGCAGTACTTC. The chain carries TRBV7-8 and TRBJ2-7; the match to TRBD2 covers 7 bases. The CDR3 sequence is 15 residues long. The germline CDR1 and CDR2 sequences are SGHVS and FQNEAQ. V was clipped by 0 bases and J by 4 bases; unmatched bases: 6.